This T cell receptor beta chain was observed in a study of control samples from healthy donors and cancer patients. Germline loops: CDR1 LGHNA, CDR2 YNFKEQ. The CDR3 contains 17 residues. After removal of 2 bases from V and 4 bases from J, the junction contained 3 bases not matched to a gene. Repertoires were generated with immunoSEQ multiplex PCR, while TCRdb's copy carries only in-frame clones and drops some. Among tens of thousands of clones listed, approximately 84% were seen once. The V and J genes are TRBV4-2 and TRBJ2-2; 14 positions match TRBD2. The sequence came from a woman aged 50 to 65 in good health. The material sequenced was blood. CDR3 sequence reads: CASSQSGTSGGTGELFF. CDR3 coding DNA: TGTGCCAGCAGCCAAAGTGGGACTAGCGGGGGCACCGGGGAGCTGTTTTTT.